The sequence of this TCR beta chain was determined in a study of blood T cells in healthy people across ages. A sample-barcoded 5' primer and a J-beta primer mix were used in a second PCR of roughly 7 to 11 cycles. Each CDR3 protein is one row after TCRdb ran MiXCR on the 5' RACE reads. The repertoire consists of some 710,000 distinct CDR3 sequences, with more than 35% occurring once and the leading ten covering around 18%. Germline CDR1 is SNHLY and CDR2 is FYNNEI. There are 16 residues in the CDR3. Trimming removed 2 bases from V and 2 bases from J; junction bases left unmatched: 6. The sequencing sample was made of blood. This receptor was obtained from a man aged 80 or over in good health. V usage is TRBV2 and J usage is TRBJ2-1, with 7 bases that match TRBD2. The chain's CDR3 is CASSEWGGSTYNEQFF. In DNA form, the CDR3 reads TGTGCCAGCAGTGAATGGGGCGGGAGTACCTACAATGAGCAGTTCTTC.